The present TCR beta chain was sequenced within a study of graft-versus-host responses after intestinal transplantation. About the research overall: Every recipient had anti-thymocyte globulin induction and 3 to 4 years of tacrolimus plus steroids. Whole-study results and caveats: Early after transplant, HvG clones declined as circulating GvH clones peaked. Investigators detected GvH clones in recipient marrow, with some emerging earlier in ileum or blood. Patients with graft-donor T cell macrochimerism had high graft-versus-host to host-versus-graft clonal ratios in allografts.

The germline gives CDR1 SGHAT, CDR2 FQDESV (reference sequence). Trimming stripped 5 bases from V and 2 bases from J, with 9 bases between. This CDR3 spans 13 amino acids. This clone is a singleton in its sample. Its antigen is not known. Method: immunoSEQ multiplex PCR; TCRdb's copy keeps in-frame clones and lacks some. The table lists tens of thousands of clones, about 89% of them singletons, with 2% to 2.5% in the top ten. The sequenced sample was PBMCs, obtained almost 320 days after intestinal transplant. The chain couples TRBV11-1 to TRBJ1-2; D might be TRBD1 (5 bases). This sequence originates from a human patient who received an intestinal transplant, so some T cells may come from the graft donor. The DNA for the CDR3 is TGTGCCAGCAGCGAAGGGGTCAACTATGGCTACACCTTC. It codes for CASSEGVNYGYTF.